What follows is one TCR beta chain and its context. Its antigen is unknown. Central memory, naive, regulatory and stem cell-like memory CD4+ cells were sorted by CD45RO/CCR7/CD25/CD127/CD95/CD27. The data were obtained in a study of beta chain features in type 1 diabetes. Findings and caveats of the study: Any HLA-type effect on TCRB rearrangement remained unresolved here. TCRB CDR3 length was moderately but significantly reduced in all four CD4+ subsets of Type 1 diabetes patients.

Reverse transcription of all isolated RNA meant that expressed TCRB transcripts were sequenced. Produced via immunoSEQ multiplex PCR; TCRdb's table is partial and in-frame only. The sample lists 640,000 or so clones, 11% to 15% occurring once. This TCR came from a man aged 18 to 29 with type 1 diabetes. Sample: naive CD4+ T cells from blood.

The CDR3, as DNA: TGCGCCAGCAGCCGGCCTCTAGCGGGAGTAAACCCCGGGGAGCTGTTTTTT. Its translation: CASSRPLAGVNPGELFF. The chain couples TRBV4-1 to TRBJ2-2; 10 bases fit TRBD2. CDR1 is MGHRA, CDR2 YSYEKL, per germline. V was clipped by 4 bases and J by 6 bases; unmatched bases: 11. This CDR3 region has 17 residues.